These T cell receptor beta chains were read from a single sample in a study of neurological immune-mediated disorders. TCRdb reanalysed the 5' RACE reads using MiXCR and keeps one entry per CDR3 protein. Of more than 35,000 distinct CDR3 sequences in the sample, 9% to 12% are singletons; the top ten hold around 7%. Sequencing used PBMCs. Receptors originate from a woman aged 25 to 39 with HTLV-1-associated myelopathy (HAM/TSP). Both conserved end residues are part of each CDR3. The D gene is left open where the match is weak. Rows give clone size only sometimes, using once, few, many, or a class for an expanded clone.

v_gene: TRBV20-1
len: 15
abundance: many
j_gene: TRBJ2-3
d_gene: TRBD2
CDR3aa: CSARILAGSTDTQYF
CDR3nt: TGCAGTGCTAGAATCCTAGCGGGGAGCACAGATACGCAGTATTTT

v_gene: TRBV7-2
len: 15
abundance: many
j_gene: TRBJ2-7
d_gene: -
CDR3aa: CASSLRSIGNYEQYF
CDR3nt: TGTGCCAGCAGCTTAAGATCTATAGGGAACTACGAGCAGTACTTC

v_gene: TRBV20-1
len: 14
abundance: many
j_gene: TRBJ1-5
d_gene: -
CDR3aa: CSAHNRVSNQPQHF
CDR3nt: TGCAGTGCCCATAACAGGGTCTCCAATCAGCCCCAGCATTTT

v_gene: TRBV6-2/TRBV6-3
len: 15
abundance: many
j_gene: TRBJ2-6
d_gene: -
CDR3aa: CASDHRGPGANVLTF
CDR3nt: TGTGCCAGCGACCATCGCGGTCCTGGGGCCAACGTCCTGACTTTC

v_gene: TRBV20-1
len: 13
abundance: many
j_gene: TRBJ2-7
d_gene: -
CDR3aa: CSVAGKSSYEQYF
CDR3nt: TGCAGTGTGGCAGGGAAAAGCTCCTACGAGCAGTACTTC

v_gene: TRBV12-3/TRBV12-4
len: 17
abundance: many
j_gene: TRBJ1-2
d_gene: TRBD1
CDR3aa: CASSLRGTAPLNVGYTF
CDR3nt: TGTGCCAGCAGTTTACGTGGGACAGCCCCCCTAAACGTGGGCTACACCTTC

v_gene: TRBV20-1
len: 13
abundance: many
j_gene: TRBJ1-2
d_gene: -
CDR3aa: CSARDAPGDGYTF
CDR3nt: TGCAGTGCTAGAGATGCGCCAGGGGATGGCTACACCTTC

v_gene: TRBV20-1
len: 14
abundance: many
j_gene: TRBJ2-3
d_gene: -
CDR3aa: CSASRGLITDTQYF
CDR3nt: TGCAGTGCTAGTAGAGGACTTATCACAGATACGCAGTATTTT

v_gene: TRBV4-2
len: 15
abundance: -
j_gene: TRBJ1-4
d_gene: -
CDR3aa: CASSQGTGRREKLFF
CDR3nt: TGTGCCAGCAGCCAAGGAACAGGGCGACGGGAAAAACTATTTTTT

v_gene: TRBV11-3
len: 14
abundance: -
j_gene: TRBJ1-1
d_gene: -
CDR3aa: CASKGGGINSEDFF
CDR3nt: TGTGCCAGCAAAGGTGGCGGAATTAACTCTGAAGATTTCTTT

v_gene: TRBV20-1
len: 15
abundance: many
j_gene: TRBJ2-6
d_gene: -
CDR3aa: CSARTASSGANVLTF
CDR3nt: TGCAGTGCTAGAACGGCGAGCTCTGGGGCCAACGTCCTGACTTTC

v_gene: TRBV7-8
len: 20
abundance: many
j_gene: TRBJ1-3
d_gene: -
CDR3aa: CASSPGWVGRDFSSGNTIYF
CDR3nt: TGTGCCAGCAGCCCGGGTTGGGTTGGCAGGGACTTCAGCTCTGGAAACACCATATATTTT

v_gene: TRBV3-1
len: 14
abundance: many
j_gene: TRBJ2-3
d_gene: TRBD1
CDR3aa: CASSPWTGADTQYF
CDR3nt: TGTGCCAGCAGCCCCTGGACAGGGGCAGATACGCAGTATTTT

v_gene: TRBV20-1
len: 12
abundance: many
j_gene: TRBJ1-1
d_gene: TRBD1
CDR3aa: CSAKTGGTEAFF
CDR3nt: TGCAGTGCTAAGACAGGGGGAACTGAAGCTTTCTTT

v_gene: TRBV20-1
len: 13
abundance: few
j_gene: TRBJ1-5
d_gene: TRBD1
CDR3aa: CSAREQGLQPQHF
CDR3nt: TGCAGTGCTAGAGAACAGGGGCTTCAGCCCCAGCATTTT

v_gene: TRBV4-2
len: 17
abundance: -
j_gene: TRBJ1-1
d_gene: TRBD1
CDR3aa: CASIQVRTGGMNTEAFF
CDR3nt: TGTGCCAGCATCCAAGTTCGGACAGGGGGGATGAACACTGAAGCTTTCTTT

v_gene: TRBV6-1
len: 12
abundance: many
j_gene: TRBJ1-3
d_gene: -
CDR3aa: CASRVVGNTIYF
CDR3nt: TGTGCCAGTAGGGTTGTGGGAAACACCATATATTTT

v_gene: TRBV12-3/TRBV12-4
len: 14
abundance: -
j_gene: TRBJ2-2
d_gene: -
CDR3aa: CARSSGWGTGELFF
CDR3nt: TGTGCCAGAAGTTCAGGGTGGGGCACCGGGGAGCTGTTTTTT

v_gene: TRBV5-5
len: 22
abundance: few
j_gene: TRBJ2-6
d_gene: TRBD1
CDR3aa: CASSQHVRRDREVSGGANVLTF
CDR3nt: TGTGCCAGCAGCCAACACGTCCGCCGGGACAGGGAAGTTTCGGGTGGGGCCAACGTCCTGACTTTC

v_gene: TRBV10-3
len: 16
abundance: -
j_gene: TRBJ1-3
d_gene: TRBD1
CDR3aa: CAISESDRASGNTIYF
CDR3nt: TGTGCCATCAGTGAGTCGGACAGGGCCTCTGGAAACACCATATATTTT

v_gene: TRBV7-9
len: 18
abundance: many
j_gene: TRBJ2-3
d_gene: -
CDR3aa: CASSLAGITGGVVDTQYF
CDR3nt: TGTGCCAGCAGCTTAGCGGGGATAACTGGCGGAGTTGTAGATACGCAGTATTTT

v_gene: TRBV30
len: 15
abundance: -
j_gene: TRBJ2-3
d_gene: TRBD1
CDR3aa: CAGTGTALSTDTQYF
CDR3nt: TGTGCCGGGACCGGGACAGCACTATCGACAGATACGCAGTATTTT